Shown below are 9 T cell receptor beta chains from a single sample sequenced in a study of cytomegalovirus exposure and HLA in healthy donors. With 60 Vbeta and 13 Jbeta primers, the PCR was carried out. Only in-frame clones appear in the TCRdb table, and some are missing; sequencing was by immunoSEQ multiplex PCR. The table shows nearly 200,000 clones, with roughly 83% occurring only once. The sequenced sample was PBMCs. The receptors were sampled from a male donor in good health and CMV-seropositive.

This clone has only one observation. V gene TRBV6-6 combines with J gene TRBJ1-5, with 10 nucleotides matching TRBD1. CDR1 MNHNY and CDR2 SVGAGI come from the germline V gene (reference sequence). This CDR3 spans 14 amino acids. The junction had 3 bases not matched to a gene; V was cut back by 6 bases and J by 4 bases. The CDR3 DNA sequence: TGTGCCAGCAGCTCGGACAGGGGGAATCAGCCCCAGCATTTT. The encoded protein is CASSSDRGNQPQHF.

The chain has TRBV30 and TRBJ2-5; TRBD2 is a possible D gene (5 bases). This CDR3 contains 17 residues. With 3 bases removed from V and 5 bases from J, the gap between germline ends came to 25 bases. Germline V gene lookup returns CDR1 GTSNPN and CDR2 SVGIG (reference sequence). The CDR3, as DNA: TGTGCCTGGAGGGGGTTCGGGGTGCGGCTGGTGGGGGAGACCCAGTACTTC. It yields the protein CAWRGFGVRLVGETQYF.

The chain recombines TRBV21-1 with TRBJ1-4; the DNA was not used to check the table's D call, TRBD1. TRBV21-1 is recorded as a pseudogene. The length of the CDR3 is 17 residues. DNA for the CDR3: TGTGCCAGCAGCAAAGGGATCGGACAGATAAATAATGAAAAACTGTTTTTT. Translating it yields CASSKGIGQINNEKLFF.

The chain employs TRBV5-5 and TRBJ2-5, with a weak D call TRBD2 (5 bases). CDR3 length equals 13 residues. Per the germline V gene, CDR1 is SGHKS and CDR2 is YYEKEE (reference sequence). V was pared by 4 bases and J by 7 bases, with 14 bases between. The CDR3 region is CASSTEVGVTQYF. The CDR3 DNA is TGTGCCAGCAGCACGGAGGTGGGTGTGACCCAGTACTTC.

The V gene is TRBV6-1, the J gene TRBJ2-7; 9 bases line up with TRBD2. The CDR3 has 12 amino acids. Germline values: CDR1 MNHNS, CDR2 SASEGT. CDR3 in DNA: TGTACTATAGGCGGGAGGGCCTACGAGCAGTACTTC. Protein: CTIGGRAYEQYF.

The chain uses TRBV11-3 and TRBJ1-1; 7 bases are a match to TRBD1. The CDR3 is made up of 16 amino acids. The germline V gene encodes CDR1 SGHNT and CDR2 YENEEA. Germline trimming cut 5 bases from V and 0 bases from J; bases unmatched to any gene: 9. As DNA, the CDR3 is TGTGCCAGCAGCACCGCAGGGGGGCCCATGAACACTGAAGCTTTCTTT. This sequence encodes CASSTAGGPMNTEAFF.

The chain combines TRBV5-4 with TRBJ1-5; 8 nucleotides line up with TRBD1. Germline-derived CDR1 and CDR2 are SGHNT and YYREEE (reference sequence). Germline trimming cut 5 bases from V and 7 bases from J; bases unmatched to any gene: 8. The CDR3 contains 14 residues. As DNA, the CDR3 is TGTGCCAGCAGTCCAGGACAGGGAATACAGCCCCAGCATTTT. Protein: CASSPGQGIQPQHF.

DNA of the CDR3: TGTGCCAGCAGCCAATCTAGCGGGGCTAACGAGCAGTACTTC. Protein: CASSQSSGANEQYF. The V gene is TRBV16, the J gene TRBJ2-5; 8 bases line up with TRBD2. The J call may not be correct, given that the DNA end is closer to TRBJ2-7. This CDR3 has 14 residues. Germline CDR1 and CDR2: KGHSY and FQNENV.

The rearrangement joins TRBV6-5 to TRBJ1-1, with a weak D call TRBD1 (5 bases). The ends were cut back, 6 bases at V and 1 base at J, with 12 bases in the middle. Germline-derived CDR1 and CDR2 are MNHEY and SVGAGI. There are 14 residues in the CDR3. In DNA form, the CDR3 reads TGTGCCAGCAGCCTTTACAGGCGGAACACTGAAGCTTTCTTT. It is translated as CASSLYRRNTEAFF.